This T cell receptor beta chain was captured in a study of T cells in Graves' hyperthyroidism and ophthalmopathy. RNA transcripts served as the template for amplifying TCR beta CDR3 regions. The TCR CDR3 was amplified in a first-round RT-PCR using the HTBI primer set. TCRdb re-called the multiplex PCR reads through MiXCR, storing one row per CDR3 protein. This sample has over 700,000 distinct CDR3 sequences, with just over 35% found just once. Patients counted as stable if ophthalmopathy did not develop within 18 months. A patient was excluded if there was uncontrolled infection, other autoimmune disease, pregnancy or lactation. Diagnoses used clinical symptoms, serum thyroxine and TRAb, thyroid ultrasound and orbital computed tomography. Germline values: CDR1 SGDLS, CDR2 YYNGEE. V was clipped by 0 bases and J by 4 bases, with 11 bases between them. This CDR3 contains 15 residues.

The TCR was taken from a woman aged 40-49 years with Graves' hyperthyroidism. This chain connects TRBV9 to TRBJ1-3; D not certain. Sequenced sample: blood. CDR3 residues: CASSVGEGSGNTIYF. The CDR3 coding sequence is TGTGCCAGCAGCGTAGGGGAGGGCTCGGGAAACACCATATATTTT.